This TCR beta chain was sequenced during a study of T cells in Graves' hyperthyroidism and ophthalmopathy. RNA transcripts were the template for amplifying TCR beta CDR3 regions. TCR CDR3 underwent first-round RT-PCR with the HTBI primer set. MiXCR, run by TCRdb on the multiplex PCR reads, gives a single entry per CDR3 protein. The profile shows fewer than 750,000 distinct CDR3 sequences, roughly 46% of them singletons. This clonotype was counted ten times or more. Germline CDR1 and CDR2: SNHLY and FYNNEI. Trimming removed 8 bases from V and 4 bases from J, with 9 bases in between. This CDR3 contains 11 residues.

The sequence was obtained from a young woman with Graves' hyperthyroidism. The V call is TRBV2, the J call TRBJ2-7, with no clear D. Specimen: peripheral blood or thyroid tissue (not recorded which). The CDR3 sequence: CASHFRYEQYF. CDR3 nucleotides: TGTGCCAGCCATTTTAGGTACGAGCAGTACTTC.